This entry lists 12 T cell receptor beta chains sequenced from one sample in a study of blood T cell repertoires in COVID-19. Method: immunoSEQ multiplex PCR; TCRdb's copy keeps in-frame clones and lacks some. The repertoire holds about 98,000 clones, with 70% to 85% as singletons. The specimen sequenced was peripheral blood. All receptors come from a man between 65 and 85 years old with active or convalescent COVID-19.

This clone was seen more than once but under ten times. The chain links TRBV30 to TRBJ2-7; TRBD2 matches 8 bases. CDR3 length: 16 amino acids. The germline gives CDR1 GTSNPN, CDR2 SVGIG (reference sequence). Trimming removed 2 bases from V and 6 bases from J; junction bases left unmatched: 15. CDR3 bases: TGTGCCTGGAGTATAGAGAGTAGCGGGGCTTCCGGCGAGCAGTACTTC. This sequence encodes CAWSIESSGASGEQYF.

V usage is TRBV5-6 and J usage is TRBJ2-3, with 7 bases that match TRBD2. Trimming removed 4 bases from V and 2 bases from J; junction bases left unmatched: 7. Germline V gives CDR1 SGHDT, CDR2 YYEEEE. This CDR3 is 15 amino acids long. The CDR3: CASSLYGGFTDTQYF. CDR3 bases: TGTGCCAGCAGCCTATACGGGGGGTTCACAGATACGCAGTATTTT.

V usage is TRBV19 and J usage is TRBJ2-3; D ambiguous. This CDR3 is built from 15 residues. CDR1 and CDR2 from the germline V gene are LNHDA and SQIVND (reference sequence). Trimming took off 3 bases at V and 0 bases at J, with 10 bases between the two ends. CDR3: CASSISGVSTDTQYF. The DNA of the CDR3 is TGTGCCAGTAGTATCTCAGGCGTTAGCACAGATACGCAGTATTTT.

This clone was observed a few times. The V call is TRBV29-1, the J call TRBJ1-3; D may be TRBD1 (6 bases). Looked up from germline, CDR1 is SQVTM and CDR2 is ANQGSEA. CDR3 length equals 14 residues. V dropped 6 bases and J dropped 2 bases, with 14 bases sitting between them. CDR3 residues: CSVSQGSAGNTIYF. The CDR3 coding sequence is TGCAGCGTCTCACAGGGAAGTGCTGGAAACACCATATATTTT.

The chain has TRBV2 and TRBJ2-2; 7 bases align to TRBD1. The CDR3 covers 14 residues. Germline-derived CDR1 and CDR2 are SNHLY and FYNNEI. The ends lost 8 bases at V and 4 bases at J; junction bases unmatched: 7. CDR3 coding DNA: TGTGCCAGCCAGGGACAGCTGAGCACCGGGGAGCTGTTTTTT. Protein product: CASQGQLSTGELFF. Full variable domain (remainder filled in from reference TRBV2 and TRBJ2-2): EPEVTQTPSHQVTQMGQEVILRCVPISNHLYFYWYRQILGQKVEFLVSFYNNEISEKSEIFDDQFSVERPDGSNFTLKIRSTKLEDSAMYFCASQGQLSTGELFFGEGSRLTVL.

The chain has TRBV10-1 and TRBJ2-3; D unresolved. The germline V gene encodes CDR1 WNHNN and CDR2 SYGVQD (reference sequence). The germline V and J ends were trimmed by 6 bases and 6 bases, with 16 bases remaining between them. The CDR3 is 14 residues long. Written as DNA, the CDR3 is TGCGCCAGCAGGGCAATACCCTCACCCGATACGCAGTATTTT. It yields the protein CASRAIPSPDTQYF.

The V and J genes are TRBV11-3 and TRBJ2-7; TRBD1 might be the D (5 bases). Trimming cost V 1 base and J 0 bases, with 7 bases left between them. This CDR3 is built from 14 residues. Germline-derived CDR1 and CDR2 are SGHNT and YENEEA. The CDR3 DNA reads TGTGCCAGCAGCTTAGGGGGCGCCTCCTACGAGCAGTACTTC. This encodes CASSLGGASYEQYF.

The chain joins TRBV18 to TRBJ2-5, with 8 bases aligning to TRBD1. V gave up 3 bases and J gave up 5 bases; unmatched junction bases: 2. The CDR3 sequence is 13 residues long. Germline V gene data show CDR1 as KGHSH and CDR2 as LQKENI. Here the CDR3 reads CASSPRTGETQYF. As DNA, the CDR3 is TGTGCCAGCTCACCTAGGACAGGGGAGACCCAGTACTTC.

This clone was observed a few times. The chain carries TRBV6-2 or TRBV6-3 and TRBJ2-6; D is ambiguous. Deletions cut 0 bases from V and 0 bases from J, with 3 bases between. The CDR3 sequence is 15 residues long. The germline CDR1 and CDR2 sequences are MNHEY and SVGEGT. The CDR3 nucleotides are TGTGCCAGCAGTTACTCTAGCTCTGGGGCCAACGTCCTGACTTTC. Amino acids: CASSYSSSGANVLTF.

This chain uses TRBV3-1 (or the pseudogene TRBV3-2) with TRBJ1-2; D is possibly TRBD1 (5 bases). The V end was cut by 3 bases, the J end by 8 bases, with 13 bases between. Germline V gene data show CDR1 as LGHDT and CDR2 as YNNKEL (reference sequence). CDR3 size: 13 residues. The CDR3 here is CASSQAGLGGYTF. The CDR3, as DNA: TGTGCCAGCAGCCAGGCAGGGTTAGGAGGCTACACCTTC.

The chain uses TRBV7-6 and TRBJ2-6, with a possible D match to TRBD1 (5 bases). V was trimmed by 1 base and J by 0 bases, leaving 10 bases between them. The CDR3 runs to 17 residues. The V gene's germline CDR1 is SGHVS and CDR2 FNYEAQ. The CDR3 DNA sequence: TGTGCCAGCAGCTTAGGTGGGGCGGTCTCTGGGGCCAACGTCCTGACTTTC. Protein product: CASSLGGAVSGANVLTF. Variable domain in full (rest from reference TRBV7-6 and TRBJ2-6): GAGVSQSPRYKVTKRGQDVALRCDPISGHVSLYWYRQALGQGPEFLTYFNYEAQQDKSGLPNDRFSAERPEGSISTLTIQRTEQRDSAMYRCASSLGGAVSGANVLTFGAGSRLTVL.

The V gene is TRBV2, the J gene TRBJ1-5, with a possible D match to TRBD1 (5 bases). CDR1 SNHLY and CDR2 FYNNEI come from the germline V gene. The CDR3 extends over 14 amino acids. V lost 8 bases and J 1 base, leaving 12 bases between the germline ends. The CDR3: CASVARASNQPQHF. CDR3 DNA sequence: TGTGCCAGCGTTGCCAGGGCCAGCAATCAGCCCCAGCATTTT.